The 2 T cell receptor beta chains below all came from one sample that was sequenced in a study of blood T cell repertoires in COVID-19. The table came from immunoSEQ multiplex PCR; TCRdb's copy has only in-frame clones and leaves some out. The data show hundreds of thousands of clones, roughly 90% seen once. Material for sequencing was PBMCs or T cells enriched from blood (not recorded which). All receptors derive from a woman under 30 with acute COVID-19.

The rearrangement uses TRBV7-9 and TRBJ2-2, with a possible D match to TRBD2 (5 bases). The CDR3 loop spans 14 amino acids. V dropped 5 bases and J dropped 7 bases, with 14 bases sitting between them. From germline, CDR1 is SEHNR and CDR2 FQNEAQ (reference sequence). The CDR3 sequence is CASSAGVVGGELFF. The CDR3 region has the DNA TGTGCCAGCAGCGCGGGCGTCGTCGGCGGGGAGCTGTTTTTT.

The chain has TRBV15 and TRBJ2-2; the D gene is possibly TRBD1 (6 bases). This CDR3 is built from 16 residues. The V gene lost 1 base and the J gene lost 2 bases, with 11 bases spanning the gap. Germline V lookup: CDR1 LNHNV, CDR2 YYDKDF (reference sequence). For the CDR3, the DNA is TGTGCCACCAGCAGAGTAGGACAGCTAAACACCGGGGAGCTGTTTTTT. It codes for CATSRVGQLNTGELFF.